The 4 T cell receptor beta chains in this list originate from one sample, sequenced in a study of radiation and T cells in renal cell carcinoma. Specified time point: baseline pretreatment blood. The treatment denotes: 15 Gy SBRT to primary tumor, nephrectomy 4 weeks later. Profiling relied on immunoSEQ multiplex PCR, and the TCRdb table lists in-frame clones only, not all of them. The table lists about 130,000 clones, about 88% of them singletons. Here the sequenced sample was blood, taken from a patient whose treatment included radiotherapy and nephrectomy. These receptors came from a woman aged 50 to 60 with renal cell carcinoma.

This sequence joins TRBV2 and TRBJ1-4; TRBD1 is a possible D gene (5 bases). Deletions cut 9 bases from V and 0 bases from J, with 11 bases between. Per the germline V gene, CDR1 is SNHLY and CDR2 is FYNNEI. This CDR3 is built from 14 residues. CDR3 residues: CARGPPATNEKLFF. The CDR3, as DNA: TGTGCCAGGGGGCCCCCGGCAACTAATGAAAAACTGTTTTTT.

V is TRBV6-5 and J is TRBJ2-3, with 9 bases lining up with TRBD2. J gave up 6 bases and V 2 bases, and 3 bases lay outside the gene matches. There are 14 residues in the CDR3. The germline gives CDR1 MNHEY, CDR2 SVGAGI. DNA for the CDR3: TGTGCCAGCAGTTACGAGCGGGGGGCCGATACGCAGTATTTT. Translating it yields CASSYERGADTQYF.

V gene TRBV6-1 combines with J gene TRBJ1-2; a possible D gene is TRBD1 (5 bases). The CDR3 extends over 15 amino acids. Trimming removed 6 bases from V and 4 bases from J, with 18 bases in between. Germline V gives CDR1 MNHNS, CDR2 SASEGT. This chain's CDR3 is CASRRAETELYGYTF. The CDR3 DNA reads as TGTGCCAGCAGGCGAGCCGAGACAGAACTCTATGGCTACACCTTC.

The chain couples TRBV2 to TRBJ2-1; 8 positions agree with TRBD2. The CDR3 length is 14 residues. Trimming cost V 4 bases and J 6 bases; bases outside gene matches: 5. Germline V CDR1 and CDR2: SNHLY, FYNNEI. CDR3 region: CASSARGGGNEQFF. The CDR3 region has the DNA TGTGCCAGCAGTGCCCGGGGGGGAGGCAATGAGCAGTTCTTC. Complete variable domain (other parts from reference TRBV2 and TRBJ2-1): EPEVTQTPSHQVTQMGQEVILRCVPISNHLYFYWYRQILGQKVEFLVSFYNNEISEKSEIFDDQFSVERPDGSNFTLKIRSTKLEDSAMYFCASSARGGGNEQFFGPGTRLTVL.